This TCR beta chain comes out of a study of shared clonotypes between healthy human individuals. The study, taken as a whole, reports: Estimated clonotype richness was generally higher in naive than memory subsets. Non-shared clonotypes were found to have lower generation probabilities than the clonotypes that were shared by all four of the sorted-subset donors.

The repertoire was sequenced with immunoSEQ multiplex PCR; TCRdb's copy has only in-frame clones and lacks some. The sample shows over a million clones, roughly 97% of them seen only once. Concerning this clone itself: Antigen: not known.

Germline V gives CDR1 KGHSH, CDR2 LQKENI. Trimming removed 8 bases at V and 3 bases at J, with 15 bases between. This CDR3 spans 14 amino acids. Source material: naive CD4+ T cells sorted from blood. Documented subset: CD45RA+ positively selected. This TCR derives from a man younger than 45 in good health. The rearrangement uses TRBV18 and TRBJ2-3; D could derive from TRBD1 or TRBD2 (5 bases each). The CDR3 DNA is TGTGCCAGCACCGGGACCGCCCGAACAGATACGCAGTATTTT. Its translation: CASTGTARTDTQYF.